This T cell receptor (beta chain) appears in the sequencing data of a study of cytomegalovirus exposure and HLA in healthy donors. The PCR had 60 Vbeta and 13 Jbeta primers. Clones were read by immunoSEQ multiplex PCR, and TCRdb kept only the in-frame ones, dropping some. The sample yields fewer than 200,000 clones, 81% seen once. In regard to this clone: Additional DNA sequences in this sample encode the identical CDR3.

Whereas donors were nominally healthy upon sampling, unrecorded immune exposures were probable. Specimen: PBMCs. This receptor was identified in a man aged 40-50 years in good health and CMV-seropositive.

In DNA, the CDR3 is TGCGCCAGCAGCCAGGGGCGGGGTTCCTACGAGCAGTACTTC. Its protein product is CASSQGRGSYEQYF. V gene TRBV4-1 combines with J gene TRBJ2-7; a possible D gene is TRBD2 (6 bases). Germline loops: CDR1 MGHRA, CDR2 YSYEKL. V lost 3 bases and J lost 1, with 10 bases in between. The CDR3 extends over 14 amino acids.